These 15 T cell receptor beta chains share one sample of origin, sequenced in a study of esophageal squamous cell carcinoma under preoperative chemotherapy. TCRdb passed the PCR reads through MiXCR, listing each CDR3 protein once. This sample yields about 30,000 distinct CDR3 sequences, of which less than 55% are seen a single time; approximately 12% belongs to the top ten. Time point described: before preoperative PTX-NDP chemotherapy. This sample was taken from a patient given preoperative chemotherapy. These receptors were collected from a human donor with esophageal squamous cell carcinoma. The donor label of this sample is uncertain.

The genes are TRBV24-1 and TRBJ2-5; D remains unclear. Trimming took off 5 bases at V and 2 bases at J, with 14 bases between the two ends. The CDR3 runs 15 residues. Germline CDR1 KGHDR, CDR2 SFDVKD. CDR3 sequence reads: CATSGKALQQETQYF. For the CDR3, the DNA is TGTGCCACCAGTGGTAAGGCGCTCCAACAAGAGACCCAGTACTTC.

The chain has TRBV14 and TRBJ2-2, with TRBD2 identical over 7 bases. With V trimmed by 4 bases and J by 2 bases, 7 bases remained unmatched. Germline-derived CDR1 and CDR2 are SGHDN and FVKESK. CDR3 size: 16 residues. In DNA form, the CDR3 reads TGTGCCAGCAGCCCAGATGGACTAGTTAACACCGGGGAGCTGTTTTTT. Protein sequence: CASSPDGLVNTGELFF.

The genes are TRBV6-4 and TRBJ2-4; D is unresolved. Trimming pared 0 bases from V and 2 bases from J, leaving 2 bases between. This CDR3 comprises 13 residues. Germline V CDR1 and CDR2: MRHNA, SNTAGT. CDR3 sequence reads: CASSDSTKNIQYF. CDR3 nucleotide sequence: TGTGCCAGCAGTGACTCCACCAAAAACATTCAGTACTTC.

In DNA form, the CDR3 reads TGTGCCAGCAGTTACTGGACTAGCGGGAGGGTTCTGTTCTTC. As protein: CASSYWTSGRVLFF. The genes are TRBV6-5 and TRBJ2-1, with 15 bases matching TRBD2. Germline lookup yields CDR1 MNHEY and CDR2 SVGAGI. V was clipped by 1 base and J by 15 bases; unmatched bases: 4. The CDR3 has 14 residues.

V usage is TRBV10-3 and J usage is TRBJ2-1, with 9 bases identical to TRBD1. The J call may not be correct, given that the DNA end is closer to TRBJ2-7. This CDR3 is 15 amino acids long. CDR1 is ENHRY and CDR2 is SYGVKD in the germline V gene. This CDR3 reads CAISEDRGRTYEQYF. The CDR3 DNA follows: TGTGCCATCAGTGAGGACAGGGGGAGGACCTACGAGCAGTACTTC.

Of note for this clonotype: A read error may produce the germline difference seen at one junction end. The J gene is TRBJ2-3, the V gene TRBV7-8; tentative D call: TRBD2 (7 bases). There are 16 residues in the CDR3. Germline V lookup: CDR1 SGHVS, CDR2 FQNEAQ. The CDR3 reads CASGGGGGRSTDTQYF. The CDR3 coding sequence is TGTGCCAGCGGGGGCGGCGGGGGCCGTAGCACAGATACGCAGTATTTC.

A few counts support this clonotype. The chain uses TRBV5-6 and TRBJ2-5; D is tentatively TRBD1 or TRBD2 (5 bases each). The DNA end is a closer match to TRBJ2-7, so the J assignment may be wrong. The CDR3 length is 14 residues. CDR1 and CDR2 from the germline V gene are SGHDT and YYEEEE. The CDR3 DNA sequence: TGTGCCAGCACTCCCCCGGGACGGAGCTACGAGCAGTACTTC. Amino acids: CASTPPGRSYEQYF.

This clonotype was observed many times. The V gene is TRBV6-1, the J gene TRBJ1-1, with D hard to call. The CDR3 loop spans 11 amino acids. V was cut by 8 bases and J by 6 bases, with 10 bases left in between. Germline values: CDR1 MNHNS, CDR2 SASEGT. The CDR3 nucleotides read TGTGCCAGCCTTTATCTAGCTGAAGCTTTCTTT. The encoded protein is CASLYLAEAFF.

The genes are TRBV12-3 or TRBV12-4 and TRBJ2-3; D is perhaps TRBD2 (8 bases). The CDR3 has 19 amino acids. V lost 1 base, J lost 3 bases, and 23 bases lay in between. CDR3 bases: TGTGCCAGCAGTTTAGGGCAGGGGGTCGGGGCGGGAGGTACAGATACGCAGTATTTT. Residues: CASSLGQGVGAGGTDTQYF.

This clonotype came up once. This rearrangement joins TRBV28 to TRBJ2-5; D tentatively reads TRBD1 or TRBD2 (6 bases each). The V gene's germline CDR1 is MDHEN and CDR2 SYDVKM. V was shortened by 5 bases and J by 8 bases, with 18 bases between the two germline ends. The length of the CDR3 is 14 residues. DNA of the CDR3: TGTGCCAGCAGTCGCTCCGGGGGCGCAGGCACCCAGTACTTC. It is translated as CASSRSGGAGTQYF.

The table lists this clonotype with many counts. The CDR3 spells CASTGREHWETQYF. The CDR3 nucleotides are TGTGCCAGTACAGGGCGGGAGCACTGGGAGACCCAGTACTTC. V usage is TRBV19 and J usage is TRBJ2-5; TRBD2 agrees at 7 bases. After removal of 7 bases from V and 5 bases from J, the junction contained 10 bases not matched to a gene. CDR1 is LNHDA and CDR2 is SQIVND in the germline V gene (reference sequence). This CDR3 is 14 amino acids long.

With respect to this clonotype: Compared with germline, one end of the junction differs, possibly owing to a read error. The chain recombines TRBV7-9 with TRBJ2-1, with a possible D match to TRBD1 (5 bases). CDR1 is SEHNR and CDR2 is FQNEAQ in the germline V gene (reference sequence). The CDR3 length is 14 residues. The CDR3 loop reads CASSTLVGENAQFF. In nucleotides, the CDR3 is TGTGCCAGCAGCACCTTAGTAGGGGAAAATGCGCAGTTTTTC. Filled out from reference TRBV7-9 and TRBJ2-1, the complete variable domain reads DTGVSQNPRHKITKRGQNVTFRCDPISEHNRLYWYRQTLGQGPEFLTYFQNEAQLEKSRLLSDRFSAERPKGSFSTLEIQRTEQGDSAMYLCASSTLVGENAQFFGPGTRLTVL.

The chain combines TRBV7-8 with TRBJ2-3, with 12 bases that match TRBD2. Germline lookup yields CDR1 SGHVS and CDR2 FQNEAQ. V was pared by 5 bases and J by 9 bases, with 15 bases of the junction left unmatched. There are 17 residues in the CDR3. DNA for the CDR3: TGTGCCAGCAGCGCGGCTAGCGGGAGGGATGACAAAGACACGCAGTATTTT. The encoded protein is CASSAASGRDDKDTQYF.

This clonotype was counted a few times. The rearrangement joins TRBV5-8 to TRBJ2-5; 9 positions match TRBD2. The germline gives CDR1 SGHTS, CDR2 YDEGEE. V lost 4 bases, J lost 1 base, and 8 bases stayed unmatched. The CDR3 is 16 residues long. CDR3 coding DNA: TGTGCCAGCAGCCCCCGGACTAGCGCGATCCAAGAGACCCAGTACTTC. It specifies CASSPRTSAIQETQYF.

A single count supports this clonotype. Given a much more abundant clone one base away, this may be a read error. The rearrangement links TRBV7-2 to TRBJ2-2, with a possible D match to TRBD2 (5 bases). This CDR3 comprises 14 residues. CDR1 and CDR2 (germline): SGHTA, FQGNSA. The CDR3 sequence: CASSPFANTGELYF. The CDR3 DNA follows: TGTGCCAGCAGCCCGTTCGCGAACACCGGGGAGCTGTATTTT.